The rows below give T cell receptor beta chains drawn from one sample of a study of cytomegalovirus exposure and HLA in healthy donors. Sequencing was performed with immunoSEQ multiplex PCR; in TCRdb, only in-frame clones are kept and a portion is missing. The repertoire holds 130,000 or so clones, with 66% as singletons. Sequenced input: PBMCs. Every receptor here comes from a man aged 18 to 30 in good health and CMV-seronegative. Each CDR3 is given with its conserved first and last residue. Each record gives: V gene, J gene, D gene, clone size, CDR3 protein, CDR3 DNA. The D gene is left open where the match is weak. Rows give clone size only sometimes, using once, few, many, or a class for an expanded clone.

v_gene: TRBV2; j_gene: TRBJ1-4; d_gene: NA; abundance: NA; CDR3aa: CASNFFRGSNEKLFF; CDR3nt: TGTGCCAGCAACTTCTTTAGAGGGTCTAATGAAAAACTGTTTTTT
v_gene: TRBV9; j_gene: TRBJ2-3; d_gene: TRBD2; abundance: NA; CDR3aa: CASSRTGTSSTDTQYF; CDR3nt: TGTGCCAGCAGTCGAACCGGGACTAGCAGCACAGATACGCAGTATTTT
v_gene: TRBV5-1; j_gene: TRBJ2-7; d_gene: TRBD1; abundance: NA; CDR3aa: CASSYARDSISYEQYF; CDR3nt: TGCGCCAGCAGCTACGCACGGGACAGTATCTCCTACGAGCAGTACTTC
v_gene: TRBV30; j_gene: TRBJ2-7; d_gene: NA; abundance: NA; CDR3aa: CAWSVSRDTRYEQYF; CDR3nt: TGTGCCTGGAGTGTGTCCCGGGACACCCGATACGAGCAGTACTTC
v_gene: TRBV7-6; j_gene: TRBJ2-7; d_gene: TRBD1; abundance: NA; CDR3aa: CASSPGTGGYEQYF; CDR3nt: TGTGCCAGCAGCCCAGGGACAGGGGGCTACGAGCAGTACTTC
v_gene: TRBV7-2; j_gene: TRBJ1-2; d_gene: TRBD1; abundance: NA; CDR3aa: CASSSGQGSYGYTF; CDR3nt: TGTGCCAGCAGCTCCGGACAGGGGAGCTATGGCTACACCTTC
v_gene: TRBV7-9; j_gene: TRBJ2-7; d_gene: TRBD1; abundance: NA; CDR3aa: CASSLRDRPYEQYF; CDR3nt: TGTGCCAGCAGCTTACGGGACAGGCCCTACGAGCAGTACTTC
v_gene: TRBV7-7; j_gene: TRBJ2-7; d_gene: NA; abundance: NA; CDR3aa: CASSSGAGEQYF; CDR3nt: TGTGCCAGCAGCTCTGGGGCCGGCGAGCAGTACTTC
v_gene: TRBV27; j_gene: TRBJ2-7; d_gene: TRBD1; abundance: NA; CDR3aa: CASSPQLARGLSHEQQYF; CDR3nt: TGTGCCAGCAGTCCCCAATTGGCCAGGGGGTTAAGTCACGAGCAGCAGTACTTC
v_gene: TRBV9; j_gene: TRBJ2-2; d_gene: TRBD2; abundance: once; CDR3aa: CASNRLGTGLAGRRTGELFF; CDR3nt: TGTGCCAGCAACCGACTCGGAACGGGACTAGCGGGGCGTAGGACCGGGGAGCTGTTTTTT
v_gene: TRBV5-1; j_gene: TRBJ1-1; d_gene: NA; abundance: NA; CDR3aa: CASRTSRNTEAFF; CDR3nt: TGCGCCAGCAGGACCTCTAGGAACACTGAAGCTTTCTTT
v_gene: TRBV19; j_gene: TRBJ1-5; d_gene: NA; abundance: NA; CDR3aa: CASSIWQGGGNQPQHF; CDR3nt: TGTGCCAGTAGTATTTGGCAGGGTGGTGGCAATCAGCCCCAGCATTTT
v_gene: TRBV29-1; j_gene: TRBJ2-1; d_gene: NA; abundance: NA; CDR3aa: CSSSASYNEQFF; CDR3nt: TGCAGCTCTAGCGCGTCCTACAATGAGCAGTTCTTC
v_gene: TRBV28; j_gene: TRBJ1-2; d_gene: NA; abundance: NA; CDR3aa: CASSTQGRYRYTF; CDR3nt: TGTGCCAGCAGTACCCAGGGTCGGTATCGCTACACCTTC
v_gene: TRBV14; j_gene: TRBJ2-1; d_gene: TRBD2; abundance: NA; CDR3aa: CASSQALAGGPGQFF; CDR3nt: TGTGCCAGCAGCCAGGCGTTAGCGGGGGGCCCGGGGCAGTTCTTC